The 7 T cell receptor beta chains in this list originate from one sample, sequenced in a study of cytomegalovirus exposure and HLA in healthy donors. Primers included in the PCR were 60 Vbeta and 13 Jbeta primers. Repertoires were generated with immunoSEQ multiplex PCR, while TCRdb's copy carries only in-frame clones and drops some. Of 180,000 or so clones listed, about four fifths are singletons. The sequencing input was PBMCs. These receptors came from a female donor in good health and CMV-seronegative.

This rearrangement joins TRBV11-3 to TRBJ2-2, with TRBD1 matching over 7 bases. Germline lookup yields CDR1 SGHNT and CDR2 YENEEA. The length of the CDR3 is 14 residues. Unmatched junction bases numbered 5, after V lost 6 bases and J lost 4 bases. CDR3: CASSRQGRTGELFF. The CDR3 DNA is TGTGCCAGCAGTCGACAGGGACGCACCGGGGAGCTGTTTTTT.

The CDR3 loop reads CASSTRQGLYEQYF. CDR3 nucleotide sequence: TGTGCCAGCAGCACCCGACAGGGGCTATACGAGCAGTACTTC. The J gene is TRBJ2-7, the V gene TRBV5-6; TRBD1 matches 8 bases. Losses at the gene ends were 4 bases for V and 4 bases for J; bases not matched to a gene: 7. Germline V gene lookup returns CDR1 SGHDT and CDR2 YYEEEE. CDR3 size: 14 residues.

Remarks on this clone: Compared with germline, one end of the junction differs, possibly owing to a read error. This chain uses TRBV7-9 with TRBJ2-1, with 9 bases fitting TRBD2. The CDR3 sequence is 18 residues long. Germline CDR1 SEHNR, CDR2 FQNEAQ (reference sequence). CDR3 coding DNA: TGTTCCAGCAGCACACAGAATACGGTTGCGGGAGGGCCGAATGAGCAGTTCTTC. Residues: CSSSTQNTVAGGPNEQFF.

The CDR3 DNA sequence: TGCGCCAGCAGCTTGGAAGTAAGCGGGCCCAGCTCCTACAATGAGCAGTTCTTC. Translation gives CASSLEVSGPSSYNEQFF. The chain joins TRBV5-1 to TRBJ2-1; possible D gene TRBD2, 6 bases. The CDR3 consists of 18 residues. CDR1 is SGHRS and CDR2 is YFSETQ in the germline V gene. V was cut by 0 bases and J by 0 bases, with 16 bases left in between.

The V and J genes are TRBV4-1 and TRBJ1-6; 7 bases are a match to TRBD1. The CDR3 extends over 17 amino acids. From germline, CDR1 is MGHRA and CDR2 YSYEKL. V lost 2 bases to trimming and J lost 7 bases; unmatched junction nucleotides: 11. The CDR3 spells CASSQLARGQWNSPLHF. The CDR3 DNA sequence: TGCGCCAGCAGCCAACTTGCAAGGGGACAGTGGAATTCACCCCTCCACTTT.

The CDR3 is CASSSLDGTFGETQYF. CDR3 DNA: TGTGCCAGCAGTTCCCTAGACGGGACATTTGGAGAGACCCAGTACTTC. The V and J genes are TRBV28 and TRBJ2-5, with D perhaps matching TRBD1 (6 bases). From germline, CDR1 is MDHEN and CDR2 SYDVKM. The V and J ends lost 4 bases and 4 bases respectively, with 19 bases between them. This CDR3 has 16 amino acids. Full variable domain (rest looked up from reference TRBV28 and TRBJ2-5): DVKVTQSSRYLVKRTGEKVFLECVQDMDHENMFWYRQDPGLGLRLIYFSYDVKMKEKGDIPEGYSVSREKKERFSLILESASTNQTSMYLCASSSLDGTFGETQYFGPGTRLLVL.

The chain carries TRBV21-1 and TRBJ1-5. TRBV21-1 is noted as a pseudogene. This CDR3 has 19 residues. CDR3 in DNA: TGTGCCAGCAGCGCTTTTACCCCGACGGCCGGAGCCCCGAATCAGCCCCAGCATTTT. This codes for CASSAFTPTAGAPNQPQHF.